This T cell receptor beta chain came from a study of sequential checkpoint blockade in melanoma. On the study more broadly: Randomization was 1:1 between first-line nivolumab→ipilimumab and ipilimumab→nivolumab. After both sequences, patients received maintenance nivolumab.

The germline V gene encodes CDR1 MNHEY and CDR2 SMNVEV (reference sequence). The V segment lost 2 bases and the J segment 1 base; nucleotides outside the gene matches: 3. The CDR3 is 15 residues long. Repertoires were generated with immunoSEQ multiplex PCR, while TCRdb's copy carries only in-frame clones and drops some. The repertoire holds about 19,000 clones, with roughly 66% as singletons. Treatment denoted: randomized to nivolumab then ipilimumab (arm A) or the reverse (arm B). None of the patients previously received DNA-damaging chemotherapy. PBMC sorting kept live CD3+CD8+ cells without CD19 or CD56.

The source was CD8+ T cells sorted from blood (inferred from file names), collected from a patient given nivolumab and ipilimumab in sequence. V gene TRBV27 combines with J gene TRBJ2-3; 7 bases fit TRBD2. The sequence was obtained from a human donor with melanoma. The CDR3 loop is CASSLLGGGTDTQYF. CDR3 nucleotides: TGTGCCAGCAGTTTACTGGGGGGGGGCACAGATACGCAGTATTTT.